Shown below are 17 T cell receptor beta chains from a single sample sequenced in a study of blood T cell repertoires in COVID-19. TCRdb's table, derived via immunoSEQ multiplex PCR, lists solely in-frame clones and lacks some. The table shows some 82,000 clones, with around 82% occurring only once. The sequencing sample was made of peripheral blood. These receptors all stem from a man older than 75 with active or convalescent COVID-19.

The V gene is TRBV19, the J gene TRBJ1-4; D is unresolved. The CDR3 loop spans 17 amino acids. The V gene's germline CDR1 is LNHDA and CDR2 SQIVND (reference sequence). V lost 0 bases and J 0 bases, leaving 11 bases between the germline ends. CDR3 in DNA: TGTGCCAGTAGTATAGAAGAGGCCTATGCAACTAATGAAAAACTGTTTTTT. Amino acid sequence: CASSIEEAYATNEKLFF.

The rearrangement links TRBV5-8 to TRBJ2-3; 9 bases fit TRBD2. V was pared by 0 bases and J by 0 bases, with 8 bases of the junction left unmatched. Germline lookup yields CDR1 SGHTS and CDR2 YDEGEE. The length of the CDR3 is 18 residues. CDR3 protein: CASSLAKFAGGSTDTQYF. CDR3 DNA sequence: TGTGCCAGCAGCTTGGCCAAGTTCGCGGGAGGGAGCACAGATACGCAGTATTTT.

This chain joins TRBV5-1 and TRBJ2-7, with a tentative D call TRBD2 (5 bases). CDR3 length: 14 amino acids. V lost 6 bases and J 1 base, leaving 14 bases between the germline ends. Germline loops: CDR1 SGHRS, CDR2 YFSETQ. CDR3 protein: CASTGGFGSYEQYF. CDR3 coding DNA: TGCGCCAGCACCGGCGGGTTCGGGTCCTACGAGCAGTACTTC.

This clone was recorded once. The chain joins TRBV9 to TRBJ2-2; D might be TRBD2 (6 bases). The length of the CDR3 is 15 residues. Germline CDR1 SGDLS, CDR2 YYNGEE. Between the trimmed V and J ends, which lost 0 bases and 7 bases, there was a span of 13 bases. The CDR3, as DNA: TGTGCCAGCAGCGTAGGGAGTCCTAGCGTCGGGGAGCTGTTTTTT. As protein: CASSVGSPSVGELFF.

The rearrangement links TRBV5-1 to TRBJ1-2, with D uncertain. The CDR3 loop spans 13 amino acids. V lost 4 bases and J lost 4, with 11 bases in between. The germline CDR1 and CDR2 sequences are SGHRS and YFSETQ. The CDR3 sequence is CASSPRPGYGYTF. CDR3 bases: TGCGCCAGCAGCCCGCGACCAGGCTATGGCTACACCTTC.

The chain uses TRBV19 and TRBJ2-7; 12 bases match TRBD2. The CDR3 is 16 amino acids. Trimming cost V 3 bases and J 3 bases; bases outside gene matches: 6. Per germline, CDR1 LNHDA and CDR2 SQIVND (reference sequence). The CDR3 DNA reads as TGTGCCAGTAGTATCGCCGCGACTAGCGGGAGCTACGAGCAGTACTTC. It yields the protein CASSIAATSGSYEQYF.

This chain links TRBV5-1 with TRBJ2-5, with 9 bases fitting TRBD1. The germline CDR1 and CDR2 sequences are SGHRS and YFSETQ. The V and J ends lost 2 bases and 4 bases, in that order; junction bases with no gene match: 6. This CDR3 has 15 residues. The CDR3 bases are TGCGCCAGCAGCTTACAGGGGGCGACGGGAGAGACCCAGTACTTC. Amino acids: CASSLQGATGETQYF.

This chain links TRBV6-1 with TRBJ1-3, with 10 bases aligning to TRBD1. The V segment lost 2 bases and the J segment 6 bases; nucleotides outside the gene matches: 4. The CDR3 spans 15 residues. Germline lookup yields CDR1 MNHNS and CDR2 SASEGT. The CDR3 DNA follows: TGTGCCAGCAGTGAAAGGACAGGGGGAACAAACACCATATATTTT. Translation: CASSERTGGTNTIYF.

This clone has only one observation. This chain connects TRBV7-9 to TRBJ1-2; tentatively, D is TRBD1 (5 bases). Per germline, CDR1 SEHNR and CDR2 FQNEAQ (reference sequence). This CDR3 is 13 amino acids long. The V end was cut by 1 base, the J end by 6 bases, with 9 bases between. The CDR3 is CASSLEGIDGYTF. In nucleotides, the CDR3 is TGTGCCAGCAGCTTAGAGGGGATAGATGGCTACACCTTC.

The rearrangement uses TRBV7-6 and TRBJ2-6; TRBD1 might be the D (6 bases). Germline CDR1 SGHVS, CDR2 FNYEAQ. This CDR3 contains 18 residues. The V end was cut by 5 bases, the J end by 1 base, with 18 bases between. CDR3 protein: CASSASNRVGSGANVLTF. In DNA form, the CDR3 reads TGTGCCAGCAGCGCCTCAAACAGGGTGGGGTCTGGGGCCAACGTCCTGACTTTC.

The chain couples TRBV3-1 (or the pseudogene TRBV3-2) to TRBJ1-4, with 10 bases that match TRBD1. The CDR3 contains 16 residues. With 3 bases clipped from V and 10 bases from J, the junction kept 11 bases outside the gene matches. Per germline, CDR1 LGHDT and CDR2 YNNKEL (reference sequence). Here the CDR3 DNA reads TGTGCCAGCAGCCAGCCCCAGACAGGGGGCGATGGAAAACTGTTTTTT. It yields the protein CASSQPQTGGDGKLFF.

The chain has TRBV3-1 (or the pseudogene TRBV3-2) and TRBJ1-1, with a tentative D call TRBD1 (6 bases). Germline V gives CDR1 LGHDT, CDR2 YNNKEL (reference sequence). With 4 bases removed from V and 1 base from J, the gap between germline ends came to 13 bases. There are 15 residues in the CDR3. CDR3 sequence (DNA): TGTGCCAGCAGCCTTTTGAGGACAGCGAACACTGAAGCTTTCTTT. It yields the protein CASSLLRTANTEAFF.

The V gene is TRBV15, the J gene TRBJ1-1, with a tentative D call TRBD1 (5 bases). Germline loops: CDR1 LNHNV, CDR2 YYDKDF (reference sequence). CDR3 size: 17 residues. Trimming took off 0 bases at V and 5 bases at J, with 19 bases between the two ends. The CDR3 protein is CATSRDLVAPGGTEAFF. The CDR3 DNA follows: TGTGCCACCAGCAGAGATCTTGTCGCTCCTGGGGGGACTGAAGCTTTCTTT.

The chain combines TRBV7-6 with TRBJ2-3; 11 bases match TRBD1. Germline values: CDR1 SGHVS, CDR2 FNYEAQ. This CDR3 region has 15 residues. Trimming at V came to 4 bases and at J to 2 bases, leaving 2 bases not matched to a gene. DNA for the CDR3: TGTGCCAGCAGCTCGGGACAGGGGGACACAGATACGCAGTATTTT. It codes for CASSSGQGDTDTQYF.

CDR3 loop: CASLRDPTSSYEQYF. Written as DNA, the CDR3 is TGTGCCAGCTTGAGGGATCCGACCTCCTCCTACGAGCAGTACTTC. The genes are TRBV6-6 and TRBJ2-7; TRBD2 might be the D (5 bases). Germline CDR1 and CDR2: MNHNY and SVGAGI (reference sequence). Deletions cut 8 bases from V and 0 bases from J, with 17 bases between. This CDR3 has 15 residues.

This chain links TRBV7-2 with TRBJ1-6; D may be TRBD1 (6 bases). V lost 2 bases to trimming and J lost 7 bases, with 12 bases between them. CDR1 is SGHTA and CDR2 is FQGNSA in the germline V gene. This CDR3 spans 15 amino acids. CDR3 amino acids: CASSLFRDTNSPLHF. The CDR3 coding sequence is TGTGCCAGCAGCTTATTTCGGGACACCAATTCACCCCTCCACTTT.

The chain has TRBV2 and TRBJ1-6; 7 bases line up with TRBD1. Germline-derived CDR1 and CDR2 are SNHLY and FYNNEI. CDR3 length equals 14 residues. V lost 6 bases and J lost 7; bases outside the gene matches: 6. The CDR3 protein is CASRRDRGNSPLHF. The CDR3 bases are TGTGCCAGCAGACGGGACAGAGGAAATTCACCCCTCCACTTT. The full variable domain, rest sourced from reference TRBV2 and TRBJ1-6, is EPEVTQTPSHQVTQMGQEVILRCVPISNHLYFYWYRQILGQKVEFLVSFYNNEISEKSEIFDDQFSVERPDGSNFTLKIRSTKLEDSAMYFCASRRDRGNSPLHFGNGTRLTVT.